This T cell receptor beta chain was documented in a study of human T cells and chemical hapten exposure (dated by TCRdb to the early 2020s). With regard to the full study: For sensitization, 2% DPC in acetone was applied to a roughly 2 cm by roughly 2 cm area of upper inner arm skin. Peripheral blood TCR repertoire changes were tracked in vivo in alopecia patients during primary and secondary sensitization to the hapten diphenylcyclopropenone (DPC). Libraries were pooled for sequencing, and per-sample TCR yields varied mainly because of small differences in library volumes within the pool. Throughout the approximately 24-week study period, patients were also given weekly therapeutic DPC doses on the scalp. Most of the patients in the cohort were female, and the cohort covered alopecia areata with under or over 50% scalp involvement, alopecia totalis and alopecia universalis. For TCR sequencing, blood came from 25 to 35 alopecia patients at anywhere from one to four time points (pre-sensitization, 2, 6 and 24 weeks). Patch testing was performed on the upper back with Finn chambers containing 0.01% DPC, and the patch tests were scored after 6 days according to International Contact Dermatitis Research Group standards. Patient blood was sampled pre-sensitization (week 0) and at 2, 6 and about 24 weeks after DPC sensitization. General conclusions and limits of the study: No change with DPC sensitization was found in the number of TCRs above 1 in 1000 frequency, and no evidence of global repertoire structure alterations was found. Because every patient had alopecia, a presumed autoimmune disease, the patients' immune response might differ from that of healthy individuals. Compared with pre-sensitization or healthy control sets, expanded TCRs formed significantly more large CDR3 similarity clusters, which is consistent with antigen-driven responses. After repeated subsampling, changes were observed in the strength of the expansion versus patch-test correlation and in the threshold at which the correlation became significant. The number of PT1 expanded TCRs positively correlated with patch test score, significant at thresholds 8, 16 and 32 but not 4.

The germline V gene specifies SGHNT as CDR1 and YENEEA as CDR2. V loses 3 bases of germline sequence and J loses 0 bases, and the interval between the two ends is 10 bases. Including the terminal cysteine and phenylalanine, the CDR3 comprises 15 residues. The only DNA kept is the CDR3, 45 bases in frame from the first base. During library preparation, unique molecular identifiers were attached to individual cDNA molecules so that TCRs could be counted quantitatively and reproducibly. For every blood RNA sample, sequencing covered both the TCR alpha and TCR beta chains. In the original analysis: A median of around 100,000 TCRs per sample was observed, with a range of about 20,000 to 750,000. The Decombinator software suite was used to annotate the V, J and CDR3 of the TCR reads. Every sample was subsampled to the same number of TCRs (28,000) for the PS versus PT1 abundance plots. TCRs were defined as expanded if absent before sensitization and observed at least eight times at the 2-week time point. The public reads were reprocessed in TCRdb via fastp at Q25 and MiXCR, keeping in-frame beta chains. For every CDR3 protein sequence, its rows merge into one entry that carries the most common genes and DNA. What appears here as the V and J calls and clone size reflects TCRdb's work, not the paper's. The sample records just over 2,500 distinct CDR3 sequences, around 43% of which are singletons. Roughly 9.1% of the sample lies in the top ten.

Turning to this clonotype: There is no known antigen for this receptor. Per-nucleotide qualities are absent, and no much larger clonotype sits a single base away.

According to the study, the label for this sample's treatment or condition signals: therapeutic diphenylcyclopropenone sensitization with weekly scalp DPC. At every patch-test visit, the blood draw took place before the patch test was put on. Eligible patients were aged 18 to 70, diagnosed with alopecia, deemed suitable for DPC therapy, and excluded if pregnant. Total RNA was extracted from unfractionated whole blood that had been collected in Tempus Blood RNA tubes. The sequence was collected from an adult with alopecia areata. Some clones in this sample may be carry-over from other donors' samples. This table probably holds off-target reads from a library built for another chain. The chain uses TRBV11-3 and TRBJ2-3; the D gene assignment is ambiguous. The starting material was whole blood, obtained before DPC sensitization or 2, 6, or about 24 weeks after (not recorded which). CDR3 protein: CASSFSATSTDTQYF. In nucleotides, the sequence is TGTGCCAGCAGCTTCTCCGCAACTAGCACAGATACGCAGTATTTT.